This T cell receptor (beta chain) was recovered during a study of T cells in Graves' hyperthyroidism and ophthalmopathy. Study-level information: Peripheral blood was collected at initial diagnosis, before any treatment.

Regions amplified from RNA transcripts were the TCR beta CDR3 regions. A set of HTBI primers served as the primers for a first-round RT-PCR of the TCR CDR3. MiXCR, applied by TCRdb to the multiplex PCR reads, yields one record per CDR3 protein. The table lists some 600,000 distinct CDR3 sequences, approximately 15% of them singletons. This clonotype was seen at least ten times. The CDR3 is 13 residues long. CDR1 is SQVTM, CDR2 ANQGSEA, per germline. V shed 5 bases and J shed 5 bases, with 15 bases lying between them. The chain joins TRBV29-1 to TRBJ1-1; D not certain. The TCR was taken from a woman aged 25-40 years with Graves' hyperthyroidism that later progressed to Graves' ophthalmopathy. The sample consisted of blood. The CDR3 region is CSVSGDGSTEAFF. The CDR3 bases are TGCAGCGTTTCAGGTGATGGAAGTACTGAAGCTTTCTTT.